These T cell receptor beta chains were read from a single sample in a study of metastatic and nonmetastatic thyroid tumors. TCRdb reprocessed the PCR reads using MiXCR. In the table there are approximately 24,000 clones, just under 15% of which are singletons. Sequenced input: blood. The source is a female donor with papillary thyroid cancer or a benign thyroid nodule (not recorded which). Some clones in this sample may be carry-over from other donors' samples. Each CDR3 is given with its conserved first and last residue. D genes are given only for firm matches. The listing skips clone size in some rows; elsewhere it reads once, few, many or a size class.

J	D	V	length	size	DNA	CDR3
TRBJ2-5	TRBD2	TRBV7-6	16	many	TGTGCCAGCAGCTTAGCCCCGACTAGCGTCGGAGAGACCCAGTACTTC	CASSLAPTSVGETQYF
TRBJ2-7	NA	TRBV7-9	15	many	TGTGCCAGCAGCTTAGCATTAGGCAGGGACCACGAGCAGTACTTC	CASSLALGRDHEQYF
TRBJ2-7	NA	TRBV6-6	14	many	TGTGCCAGCAGTTACTCTGTGGGGGAGGATGTACGGTACTTC	CASSYSVGEDVRYF
TRBJ1-2	NA	TRBV2	15	NA	TGTGCCAGCAGTGGGTGGTCTGAGCGATTCGGTGGCTACACCTTC	CASSGWSERFGGYTF
TRBJ2-1	NA	TRBV5-4	13	many	TGTGCCAGCAGCTTCCCCAAGTACAATGAGCAGTTCTTC	CASSFPKYNEQFF
TRBJ2-5	NA	TRBV7-6	12	many	TGTGCCAGCAGCCCCCCCTTGGAGACCCAGTACTTC	CASSPPLETQYF
TRBJ2-3	NA	TRBV24-1	16	many	TGTGCCACCAGCGAGCCCCAAACAGGGAGCACAGATACGCAGTATTTT	CATSEPQTGSTDTQYF
TRBJ2-2	TRBD1	TRBV6-1	14	many	TGTGCCAGCAACCGACAGGGAATTACCGGGGAGCTGTTTTTT	CASNRQGITGELFF
TRBJ2-3	NA	TRBV3-1	14	once	TGTGACTGCAGTCGCGGTGCCGGGCCAGATACGCAGTATTTT	CDCSRGAGPDTQYF
TRBJ1-1	NA	TRBV9	15	NA	TGTGCCAGCAGCGGGAACCCACGTGTGAACACTGGAGCTTTCTTT	CASSGNPRVNTGAFF
TRBJ2-2	TRBD2	TRBV7-3	14	many	TGTGCCAGCAGTCTCAGCGGGGATACCGGGGAGCTGTTTTTT	CASSLSGDTGELFF
TRBJ2-2	NA	TRBV6-1	16	many	TGTGCCAGCGACACGGCGCGGGGTGGGAACACCGGGGAGCTGTTTTTT	CASDTARGGNTGELFF
TRBJ2-1	TRBD2	TRBV20-1	17	few	TGCAGTGCCAGTCGGACCAGCGGGATTATCTCCTACAATGAGCAGTTCTTC	CSASRTSGIISYNEQFF
TRBJ2-6	NA	TRBV6-1	15	NA	TGTGCCAGCAGTCATCTGGACTCTGCGGCCAACGTCCTGACTTTC	CASSHLDSAANVLTF
TRBJ2-7	NA	TRBV28	13	medium-sized	TGTGCCAGCAGTTTAGGAGGATCCTACGAGCAGTACTTC	CASSLGGSYEQYF
TRBJ2-7	TRBD2	TRBV19	14	few	TGCGCCAGTAGTCTTAGCGGGGTGACCTACGAGCAGTACTTC	CASSLSGVTYEQYF
TRBJ1-2	TRBD1	TRBV5-1	14	medium-sized	TGCGCCAGCAGTCGACAGGGGGCGAACTATGGCTACACCTTC	CASSRQGANYGYTF
TRBJ2-7	TRBD2	TRBV7-3	14	medium-sized	TGTGCCAGCAGCAGACTAGCGGGAATCACCGAGCAGTACTTC	CASSRLAGITEQYF
TRBJ2-7	NA	TRBV7-1	21	many	TGTGCCAGCAGCTCCTTATTAGCCAGGGGAAAGTTGCGAGGGGGGGCCTACGAGCAGTACTTC	CASSSLLARGKLRGGAYEQYF
TRBJ2-2	NA	TRBV7-3	16	many	TGTGCCAGCAGCTTATCTAAAAGCGGCAACACCGGGGAGCTGTTTTTT	CASSLSKSGNTGELFF
TRBJ2-2	TRBD2	TRBV9	16	many	TGTGCCAGCAGCGTGGGACTAGCGGAATTCACCGGGGAGCTGTTTTTT	CASSVGLAEFTGELFF
TRBJ2-1	NA	TRBV28	11	many	TGTGCCAGCACCGGGGCGGTTGAGCAGTTCTTC	CASTGAVEQFF
TRBJ2-5	TRBD1	TRBV9	16	many	TGTGCCAGCAGCGGAAACAGGGGGCAGGGGCAAGAGACCCAGTACTTC	CASSGNRGQGQETQYF
TRBJ2-7	TRBD2	TRBV19	14	many	TGTGCCAGTAGTCTTAGCGGGGGGACCTACGAGCAGTACTTC	CASSLSGGTYEQYF
TRBJ2-1	TRBD2	TRBV4-1	16	many	TGCGCCAGCACCCAAGATCTAGCGGCATCCTACAATGAGCAGTTCTTC	CASTQDLAASYNEQFF
TRBJ2-1	NA	TRBV11-2	16	NA	TGTGCCAGCAGCTTAGAGTCCGCGGAGGCCTACAATGAGCAGTTCTTC	CASSLESAEAYNEQFF
TRBJ2-3	NA	TRBV4-2	16	many	TGTGCCAGCAGCCAACCAAAGTTTCCCGACACAGATACGCAGTATTTT	CASSQPKFPDTDTQYF
TRBJ2-3	NA	TRBV7-8	13	many	TGTGCCAGCAGCTTTGGGAGCACAGATACGCAGTATTTT	CASSFGSTDTQYF